Below, 26 T cell receptor beta chains from the same sample are listed, as sequenced in a study of blood T cell repertoires in COVID-19. TCRdb's table, derived via immunoSEQ multiplex PCR, lists solely in-frame clones and lacks some. The data contain about 180,000 clones, approximately 80% of them singletons. The sample taken for sequencing was peripheral blood. All receptors derive from a human donor in a cohort sampled during active COVID-19.

This chain uses TRBV6-5 with TRBJ1-1, with D unclear. This CDR3 contains 12 residues. Germline CDR1 is MNHEY and CDR2 is SVGAGI. V was cut by 10 bases and J by 4 bases, with 13 bases left in between. CDR3 region: CATKDTGTEAFF. CDR3 coding DNA: TGTGCCACCAAAGACACCGGCACTGAAGCTTTCTTT.

V usage is TRBV6-2 or TRBV6-3 and J usage is TRBJ2-5; 9 bases align to TRBD1. This CDR3 is 15 amino acids long. The J segment lost 2 bases and the V segment lost 6 bases, leaving 7 bases of the junction unmatched. Germline values: CDR1 MNHEY, CDR2 SVGEGT. CDR3 loop: CASSSGTGPQETQYF. In nucleotides, the CDR3 is TGTGCCAGCAGCTCCGGGACAGGGCCTCAAGAGACCCAGTACTTC.

The rearrangement links TRBV28 to TRBJ1-5, with unresolved D. The CDR3 has 13 amino acids. Germline CDR1 MDHEN, CDR2 SYDVKM. V was pared by 3 bases and J by 5 bases, with 8 bases between. CDR3 amino acids: CASSFFSHQPQHF. CDR3 coding DNA: TGTGCCAGCAGTTTCTTCTCCCATCAGCCCCAGCATTTT.

The CDR3 bases are TGTGCCATCAGTATCGGGGTAGACTCAGATGGCTACACCTTC. It translates to CAISIGVDSDGYTF. V and J are TRBV10-3 and TRBJ1-2; no reliable D call. From germline, CDR1 is ENHRY and CDR2 SYGVKD. This CDR3 has 14 residues. Trimming took off 5 bases at V and 6 bases at J, with 16 bases between the two ends.

The chain couples TRBV20-1 to TRBJ2-7, with a possible D match to TRBD2 (6 bases). The germline V gene has CDR1 DFQATT and CDR2 SNEGSKA (reference sequence). This CDR3 is 13 amino acids long. V dropped 3 bases and J dropped 6 bases, with 15 bases sitting between them. The CDR3: CSASLLGRSEQYF. CDR3 DNA sequence: TGCAGTGCTAGTCTCCTCGGGAGAAGCGAGCAGTACTTC.

The chain employs TRBV5-1 and TRBJ1-1; 8 bases match TRBD1. The length of the CDR3 is 14 residues. CDR1 is SGHRS, CDR2 YFSETQ, per germline. V was pared by 0 bases and J by 5 bases, with 3 bases of the junction left unmatched. The chain's CDR3 is CASSLDRGKTEAFF. The DNA of the CDR3 is TGCGCCAGCAGCTTGGACAGGGGGAAGACTGAAGCTTTCTTT.

This rearrangement joins TRBV6-5 to TRBJ1-1, with 7 bases matching TRBD1. This CDR3 has 15 residues. Looked up from germline, CDR1 is MNHEY and CDR2 is SVGAGI. V was clipped by 2 bases and J by 3 bases; unmatched bases: 6. The CDR3 sequence is CASSYADRVDTEAFF. DNA of the CDR3: TGTGCCAGCAGTTACGCCGACAGGGTGGACACTGAAGCTTTCTTT.

V is TRBV3-1 (or the pseudogene TRBV3-2) and J is TRBJ1-2, with TRBD1 matching over 7 bases. CDR1 and CDR2 (germline): LGHDT, YNNKEL (reference sequence). With 2 bases clipped from V and 5 bases from J, the junction kept 8 bases outside the gene matches. The CDR3 spans 15 residues. DNA for the CDR3: TGTGCCAGCAGCCAAAAAGAGTCGACAGGGTATGGCTACACCTTC. Protein: CASSQKESTGYGYTF.

This clone came up once. Here the CDR3 DNA reads TGTGCCAGCAGCAAGGAGGGGGGGAGTGCTGAAGCTTTCTTT. Its translation: CASSKEGGSAEAFF. J is TRBJ1-1 and V is TRBV5-4; D may be TRBD1 (6 bases). This CDR3 contains 14 residues. CDR1 is SGHNT and CDR2 is YYREEE in the germline V gene (reference sequence). V lost 4 bases and J 6 bases, leaving 16 bases between the germline ends.

This clone was seen only a few times. V is TRBV10-2 and J is TRBJ1-1; the match to TRBD1 covers 9 bases. The CDR3 has 14 residues. V shed 5 bases and J 1 base; nucleotides not matched to a gene: 2. Germline V gene sequence: CDR1 WSHSY, CDR2 SAAADI. Written as DNA, the CDR3 is TGCGCCAGCAGTCAGGACAGGGGGAACACTGAAGCTTTCTTT. Translated: CASSQDRGNTEAFF.

The chain combines TRBV5-5 with TRBJ2-1, with D maybe TRBD1 (6 bases). The V gene's germline CDR1 is SGHKS and CDR2 YYEKEE (reference sequence). The CDR3 is 15 residues long. Trimming left V 4 bases short and J 4 bases short, with 15 bases between. The CDR3 nucleotides are TGTGCCAGCAGCCCGTTGACAGGTTCTTACAATGAGCAGTTCTTC. Its protein product is CASSPLTGSYNEQFF.

The rearrangement joins TRBV9 to TRBJ2-2, with D perhaps TRBD1 (7 bases). With 0 bases removed from V and 4 bases from J, the gap between germline ends came to 10 bases. The CDR3 totals 15 residues. Germline CDR1 reads SGDLS; CDR2 reads YYNGEE. The DNA of the CDR3 is TGTGCCAGCAGCGTAGGGCAGGGGGGCACCGGGGAGCTGTTTTTT. Protein: CASSVGQGGTGELFF.

This clone was seen only once. The chain uses TRBV28 and TRBJ1-5; D is ambiguous. Per germline, CDR1 MDHEN and CDR2 SYDVKM. With 3 bases removed from V and 4 bases from J, the gap between germline ends came to 16 bases. The CDR3 runs 16 residues. CDR3 nucleotide sequence: TGTGCCAGCAGTTTTTATCGTGGGGAGGGAAATCAGCCCCAGCATTTT. Amino acid sequence: CASSFYRGEGNQPQHF. Combining the CDR3 with reference TRBV28 and TRBJ1-5 gives the whole variable domain DVKVTQSSRYLVKRTGEKVFLECVQDMDHENMFWYRQDPGLGLRLIYFSYDVKMKEKGDIPEGYSVSREKKERFSLILESASTNQTSMYLCASSFYRGEGNQPQHFGDGTRLSIL.

The rearrangement links TRBV5-1 to TRBJ2-6; D is unclear. CDR1 is SGHRS, CDR2 YFSETQ, per germline. V was cut by 7 bases and J by 0 bases, with 8 bases left in between. This CDR3 is 14 amino acids long. CDR3 DNA sequence: TGCGCCAGCCGGGTGAACTCTGGGGCCAACGTCCTGACTTTC. It encodes CASRVNSGANVLTF.

J is TRBJ2-7 and V is TRBV27; no reliable D call. Germline CDR1 and CDR2: MNHEY and SMNVEV (reference sequence). The V gene lost 4 bases and the J gene lost 3 bases, with 10 bases spanning the gap. The CDR3 has 13 residues. The chain's CDR3 is CASSYRYSYEQYF. The CDR3 nucleotides are TGTGCCAGCAGTTATCGCTACAGCTACGAGCAGTACTTC.

The V call is TRBV4-2, the J call TRBJ2-3, with 9 bases fitting TRBD1. CDR3 length: 16 amino acids. Germline CDR1 and CDR2: LGHNA and YNFKEQ. With V trimmed by 3 bases and J by 4 bases, 8 bases remained unmatched. CDR3 protein: CASSQSGQGFPDTQYF. In nucleotides, the CDR3 is TGTGCCAGCAGCCAGTCGGGACAGGGTTTCCCAGATACGCAGTATTTT.

V and J are TRBV29-1 and TRBJ2-1; D might be TRBD2 (7 bases). V lost 3 bases and J 1 base, leaving 13 bases between the germline ends. The CDR3 sequence is 15 residues long. Germline V gene sequence: CDR1 SQVTM, CDR2 ANQGSEA. The DNA of the CDR3 is TGCAGCGTTGATAACAGGGAGGGGTCCTACAATGAGCAGTTCTTC. This translates into CSVDNREGSYNEQFF.

This sequence joins TRBV27 and TRBJ2-7, with 10 bases lining up with TRBD2. The J segment lost 5 bases and the V segment lost 5 bases, leaving 6 bases of the junction unmatched. This CDR3 region has 14 residues. Per germline, CDR1 MNHEY and CDR2 SMNVEV (reference sequence). DNA for the CDR3: TGTGCCAGCAGTCCCGTAGCGGGGGGCCACGAGCAGTACTTC. Residues: CASSPVAGGHEQYF.

This rearrangement joins TRBV6-5 to TRBJ2-7, with 7 bases matching TRBD1. CDR1 is MNHEY and CDR2 is SVGAGI in the germline V gene. The CDR3 extends over 14 amino acids. V was pared by 4 bases and J by 4 bases, with 7 bases of the junction left unmatched. The CDR3 nucleotides read TGTGCCAGCAGTTTTGGACAGGTTGGATACGAGCAGTACTTC. Protein: CASSFGQVGYEQYF.

This clone came up a few times. This chain connects TRBV7-2 to TRBJ2-7, with 10 positions matching TRBD2. The length of the CDR3 is 17 residues. Germline CDR1 and CDR2: SGHTA and FQGNSA. Trimming took 1 base from V and 5 from J; bases not matched to a gene: 11. The CDR3 nucleotides read TGTGCCAGCAGCTTAGTAGGAACTAGCGGGACTCGAAACGAGCAGTACTTC. Protein: CASSLVGTSGTRNEQYF.

The CDR3 DNA reads as TGTGCCAGCAGCTTGGGACCCGGGACAGGGGGATATGGCTACACCTTC. Protein sequence: CASSLGPGTGGYGYTF. This chain joins TRBV5-4 and TRBJ1-2; 11 bases match TRBD1. V lost 0 bases and J lost 5; bases outside the gene matches: 6. From germline, CDR1 is SGHNT and CDR2 YYREEE (reference sequence). CDR3 length: 16 amino acids.

The V gene is TRBV21-1, the J gene TRBJ1-5; no DNA check was done on the table's D call, TRBD1. TRBV21-1 is a pseudogene. CDR3 length: 15 amino acids. The DNA of the CDR3 is TGTGCCAGCAGCTTACGACAGGAGGGCAATCAGCCCCAGCATTTT. Its protein product is CASSLRQEGNQPQHF.

This clone showed up just once. CDR3 nucleotide sequence: TGTGCCAGCAGCCCCGGTCAGGGTGCTGCCTATGGCTACACCTTC. The encoded protein is CASSPGQGAAYGYTF. The chain carries TRBV7-2 and TRBJ1-2; tentatively, D is TRBD1 (5 bases). The length of the CDR3 is 15 residues. V gave up 5 bases and J gave up 4 bases, with 17 bases separating them. The V gene's germline CDR1 is SGHTA and CDR2 FQGNSA.

V gene TRBV19 combines with J gene TRBJ1-6; D is perhaps TRBD1 (5 bases). The CDR3 is 14 residues long. Germline V lookup: CDR1 LNHDA, CDR2 SQIVND (reference sequence). V lost 0 bases to trimming and J lost 7 bases, with 7 bases between them. The CDR3 is CASSIDNRNSPLHF. The CDR3 DNA sequence: TGTGCCAGTAGTATAGATAACAGGAATTCACCCCTCCACTTT.

The rearrangement joins TRBV4-2 to TRBJ2-7; a possible D gene is TRBD2 (6 bases). The length of the CDR3 is 15 residues. Trimming pared 5 bases from V and 4 bases from J, leaving 18 bases between. Germline lookup yields CDR1 LGHNA and CDR2 YNFKEQ. The CDR3: CASSYGTGSLYEQYF. The CDR3 region has the DNA TGTGCCAGCAGCTATGGGACTGGAAGTTTGTACGAGCAGTACTTC.

This chain joins TRBV19 and TRBJ2-6; TRBD1 agrees at 11 bases. The V gene end was trimmed by 4 bases and the J gene end by 4 bases; junction bases not matched to a gene: 6. The length of the CDR3 is 17 residues. Germline-derived CDR1 and CDR2 are LNHDA and SQIVND (reference sequence). The CDR3, as DNA: TGTGCCAGTAGTACCGGACAGGGGGCGCTCGGGGCCAACGTCCTGACTTTC. Translating it yields CASSTGQGALGANVLTF.